This T cell receptor beta chain came from a study of T cells in Graves' hyperthyroidism and ophthalmopathy. Germline V gives CDR1 MNHEY, CDR2 SMNVEV (reference sequence). The junction had 5 bases not matched to a gene; V was cut back by 2 bases and J by 6 bases. This CDR3 has 16 residues. RNA transcripts served as the template for amplifying TCR beta CDR3 regions. The TCR CDR3 was amplified in a first-round RT-PCR using the HTBI primer set. Using its own MiXCR run on the multiplex PCR reads, TCRdb lists one record per CDR3 protein. The sample yields 300,000 to 400,000 distinct CDR3 sequences, 21% seen once.

The V gene is TRBV27, the J gene TRBJ2-1; 12 bases match TRBD1. Sequences were obtained from blood. The origin of this receptor is a woman in her forties or fifties with Graves' hyperthyroidism. The CDR3 nucleotides are TGTGCCAGCAGTTTAGGTCGGGACAGGGGGCTCAATGAGCAGTTCTTC. Protein sequence: CASSLGRDRGLNEQFF.